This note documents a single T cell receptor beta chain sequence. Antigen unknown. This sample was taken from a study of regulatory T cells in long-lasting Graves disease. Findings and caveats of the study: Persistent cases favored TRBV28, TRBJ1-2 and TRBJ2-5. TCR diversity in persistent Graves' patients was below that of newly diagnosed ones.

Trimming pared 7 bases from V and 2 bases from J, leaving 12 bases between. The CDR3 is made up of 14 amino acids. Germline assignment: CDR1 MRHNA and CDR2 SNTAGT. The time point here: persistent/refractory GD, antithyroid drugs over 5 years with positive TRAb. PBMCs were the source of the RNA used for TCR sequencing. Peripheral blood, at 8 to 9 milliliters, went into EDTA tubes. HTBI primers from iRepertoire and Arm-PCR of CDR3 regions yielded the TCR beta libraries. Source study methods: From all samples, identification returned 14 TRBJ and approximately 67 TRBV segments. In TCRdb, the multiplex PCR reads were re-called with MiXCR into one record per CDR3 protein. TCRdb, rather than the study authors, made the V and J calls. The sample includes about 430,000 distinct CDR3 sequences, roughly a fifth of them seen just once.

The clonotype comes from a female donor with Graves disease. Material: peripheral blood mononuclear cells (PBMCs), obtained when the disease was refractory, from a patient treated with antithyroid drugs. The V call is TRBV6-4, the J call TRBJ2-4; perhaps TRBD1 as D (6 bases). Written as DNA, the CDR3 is TGTGCCAGCAAAGCGGACAGCACCAAAAACATTCAGTACTTC. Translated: CASKADSTKNIQYF.